This note documents a single TCR beta chain sequence. What it recognizes is unknown. The data originate from a study of a mutant IDH1 vaccine in newly diagnosed glioma. Germline V gene data show CDR1 as SGHVS and CDR2 as FNYEAQ. The CDR3 is made up of 17 amino acids. V gave up 5 bases and J gave up 5 bases; unmatched junction bases: 18. Sequencing used immunoSEQ multiplex PCR; TCRdb keeps in-frame clones, though not all of them. The sample records tens of thousands of clones, around 93% being singletons. This sample's time point: week 23, last vaccination. Alongside topical imiquimod, each dose of vaccine comprised 300 ug of mutant IDH1 20-mer peptide. There were new WHO grade 3 or 4 astrocytomas in the donors, and these were IDH1-mutant and ATRX-lost.

The receptor comes from a man between 50 and 59 years old with glioma. V and J are TRBV7-6 and TRBJ2-7, with TRBD1 identical over 7 bases. Sequencing was performed on PBMCs, taken from a glioma patient whose treatment included an IDH1 peptide vaccine. CDR3 coding DNA: TGTGCCAGCAGCCCACAGATACAGGGGCCCACCTCTGACGAGCAGTACTTC. Encoded protein: CASSPQIQGPTSDEQYF.